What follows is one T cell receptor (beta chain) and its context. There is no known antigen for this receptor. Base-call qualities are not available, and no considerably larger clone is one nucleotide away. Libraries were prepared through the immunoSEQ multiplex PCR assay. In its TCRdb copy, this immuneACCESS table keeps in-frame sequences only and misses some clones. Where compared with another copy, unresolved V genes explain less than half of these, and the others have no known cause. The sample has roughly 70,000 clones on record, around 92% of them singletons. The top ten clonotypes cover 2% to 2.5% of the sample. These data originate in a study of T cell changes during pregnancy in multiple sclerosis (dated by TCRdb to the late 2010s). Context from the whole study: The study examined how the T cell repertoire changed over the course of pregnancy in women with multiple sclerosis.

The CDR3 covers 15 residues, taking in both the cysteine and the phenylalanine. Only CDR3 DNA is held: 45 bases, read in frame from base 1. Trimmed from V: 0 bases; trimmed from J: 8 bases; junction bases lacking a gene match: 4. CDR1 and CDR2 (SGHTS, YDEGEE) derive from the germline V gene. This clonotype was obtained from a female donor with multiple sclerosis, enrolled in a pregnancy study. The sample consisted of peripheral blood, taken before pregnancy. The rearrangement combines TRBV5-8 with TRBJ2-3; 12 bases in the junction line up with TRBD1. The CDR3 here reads CASSLAGTGGGTQYF. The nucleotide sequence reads TGTGCCAGCAGCTTGGCCGGGACAGGGGGCGGTACGCAGTATTTT.